One sample yielded the 15 T cell receptor beta chains listed below, sequenced in a study of cytomegalovirus exposure and HLA in healthy donors. PCR used 60 Vbeta primers and 13 Jbeta primers. The protocol was immunoSEQ multiplex PCR, while the TCRdb copy is restricted to in-frame clones and leaves out a portion. The sample has tens of thousands of clones, about four fifths seen once. Sequences were obtained from PBMCs. All receptors derive from a middle-aged woman in good health and CMV-seronegative.

This sequence joins TRBV18 and TRBJ1-1, with 7 positions matching TRBD1. The CDR3 contains 15 residues. Looked up from germline, CDR1 is KGHSH and CDR2 is LQKENI. J was trimmed by 1 base and V by 3 bases; bases with no gene match: 5. The CDR3 nucleotides are TGTGCCAGCTCACCTTCCGGGACAGCGAACACTGAAGCTTTCTTT. Its protein is CASSPSGTANTEAFF.

This clone has only one observation. The DNA for the CDR3 is TGTGCCAGCAGTTATAGGCCGGGGGAAAAACTGTTTTTT. Protein sequence: CASSYRPGEKLFF. The chain employs TRBV6-5 and TRBJ1-4; D uncertain. Germline V lookup: CDR1 MNHEY, CDR2 SVGAGI. V was pared by 3 bases and J by 8 bases, with 10 bases between. The CDR3 consists of 13 residues.

This chain joins TRBV9 and TRBJ2-2; D gene uncertain. CDR3 length equals 14 residues. Deletions cut 3 bases from V and 5 bases from J, with 11 bases between. Germline-derived CDR1 and CDR2 are SGDLS and YYNGEE. The CDR3, as DNA: TGTGCCAGCAGCGCCGCCCGGTCGACCGGGGAGCTGTTTTTT. It codes for CASSAARSTGELFF.

The gene calls are TRBV5-1 and TRBJ2-2; no definite D call. With 5 bases removed from V and 1 base from J, the gap between germline ends came to 15 bases. The germline gives CDR1 SGHRS, CDR2 YFSETQ. This CDR3 is built from 16 residues. DNA of the CDR3: TGCGCCAGCAGACCGAACGCTGCAGGGAACACCGGGGAGCTGTTTTTT. Its protein product is CASRPNAAGNTGELFF.

V gene TRBV18 combines with J gene TRBJ1-2; 7 positions agree with TRBD1. There are 14 residues in the CDR3. Per germline, CDR1 KGHSH and CDR2 LQKENI. With 1 base clipped from V and 7 bases from J, the junction kept 6 bases outside the gene matches. CDR3 bases: TGTGCCAGCTCACCACAACAGGGGCGAGGTGGCTACACCTTC. Translating gives CASSPQQGRGGYTF.

The chain couples TRBV6-1 to TRBJ1-4; D ambiguous. The CDR3 has 16 residues. CDR1 and CDR2 from the germline V gene are MNHNS and SASEGT. The ends were cut back, 4 bases at V and 11 bases at J, with 23 bases in the middle. The CDR3 loop is CASSAQSGPSAGKLFF. CDR3 bases: TGTGCCAGCAGTGCCCAGTCAGGACCCTCAGCGGGGAAACTGTTTTTT.

The gene calls are TRBV5-4 and TRBJ1-6; 9 positions match TRBD1. The germline CDR1 and CDR2 sequences are SGHNT and YYREEE (reference sequence). This CDR3 has 15 residues. V lost 2 bases and J lost 9; bases outside the gene matches: 6. The CDR3 protein is CASSFHRGQGSPLHF. CDR3 coding DNA: TGTGCCAGCAGCTTCCACAGGGGGCAAGGTTCACCCCTCCACTTT.

The V and J genes are TRBV11-2 and TRBJ2-2; D unresolved. CDR3 length: 15 amino acids. The germline V gene encodes CDR1 SGHAT and CDR2 FQNNGV. The V gene lost 2 bases and the J gene lost 3 bases, with 10 bases spanning the gap. The CDR3 is CASSLSGLDTGELFF. The CDR3 nucleotides are TGTGCCAGCAGCTTAAGTGGCCTTGACACCGGGGAGCTGTTTTTT.

This clone showed up just a few times. The rearrangement links TRBV6-1 to TRBJ1-4; 9 bases fit TRBD1. V lost 6 bases, J lost 8 bases, and 10 bases stayed unmatched. CDR1 and CDR2 from the germline V gene are MNHNS and SASEGT. The CDR3 length is 15 residues. CDR3 in amino acids: CASRPNRGREEKLFF. DNA of the CDR3: TGTGCCAGCAGACCCAACAGGGGGCGGGAGGAAAAACTGTTTTTT.

This clone was observed once. This sequence joins TRBV5-4 and TRBJ2-1; tentatively, D is TRBD1 (5 bases). V gave up 3 bases and J gave up 7 bases, with 14 bases separating them. Germline CDR1 SGHNT, CDR2 YYREEE (reference sequence). This CDR3 is 14 amino acids long. The CDR3 nucleotides read TGTGCCAGCAGCTACAAGGGGCTAACAAATGAGCAGTTCTTC. It encodes CASSYKGLTNEQFF.

This clone was picked up a small number of times. This rearrangement joins TRBV7-9 to TRBJ2-7, with a possible D match to TRBD1 (6 bases). CDR3 size: 12 residues. Trimming pared 5 bases from V and 5 bases from J, leaving 10 bases between. Germline V lookup: CDR1 SEHNR, CDR2 FQNEAQ (reference sequence). CDR3 DNA: TGTGCCAGCAGCCGAACAGGGAACGAGCAGTACGTC. It translates to CASSRTGNEQYV.

The J gene is TRBJ1-2, the V gene TRBV18; D may be TRBD1 (6 bases). The germline V and J ends were trimmed by 3 bases and 7 bases, with 12 bases remaining between them. The CDR3 consists of 13 residues. Germline assignment: CDR1 KGHSH and CDR2 LQKENI. The CDR3 DNA reads as TGTGCCAGCTCACCGGGGGCTACAGGTGGCTACACCTTC. Its protein product is CASSPGATGGYTF.

This chain links TRBV5-6 with TRBJ2-3, with TRBD1 as a possible D gene (6 bases). CDR1 is SGHDT and CDR2 is YYEEEE in the germline V gene. The CDR3 totals 15 residues. V dropped 2 bases and J dropped 7 bases, with 17 bases sitting between them. CDR3 coding DNA: TGTGCCAGCAGCTTCACAGGGTCCCGGCCGAATACGCAGTATTTT. Its protein product is CASSFTGSRPNTQYF.

The CDR3 DNA follows: TGTGCCAGCAGCCCGTGGACAGCAAAGAACACTGAAGCTTTCTTT. It translates to CASSPWTAKNTEAFF. This chain connects TRBV7-6 to TRBJ1-1; D is possibly TRBD1 (6 bases). Germline V CDR1 and CDR2: SGHVS, FNYEAQ. Trimming took 5 bases from V and 1 from J, leaving 14 bases between them. This CDR3 region has 15 residues. The entire variable domain, with the rest obtained from reference TRBV7-6 and TRBJ1-1, is as follows: GAGVSQSPRYKVTKRGQDVALRCDPISGHVSLYWYRQALGQGPEFLTYFNYEAQQDKSGLPNDRFSAERPEGSISTLTIQRTEQRDSAMYRCASSPWTAKNTEAFFGQGTRLTVV.

The CDR3 nucleotides read TGCGCCAGCAGTCTTCTTATCCAGGGGGCGCGGGGTGGGAACACTGAAGCTTTCTTT. Its protein is CASSLLIQGARGGNTEAFF. The J gene is TRBJ1-1, the V gene TRBV4-1; 8 bases map to TRBD1. The V and J ends lost 6 bases and 1 base, in that order; junction bases with no gene match: 19. The CDR3 totals 19 residues. Germline V lookup: CDR1 MGHRA, CDR2 YSYEKL.